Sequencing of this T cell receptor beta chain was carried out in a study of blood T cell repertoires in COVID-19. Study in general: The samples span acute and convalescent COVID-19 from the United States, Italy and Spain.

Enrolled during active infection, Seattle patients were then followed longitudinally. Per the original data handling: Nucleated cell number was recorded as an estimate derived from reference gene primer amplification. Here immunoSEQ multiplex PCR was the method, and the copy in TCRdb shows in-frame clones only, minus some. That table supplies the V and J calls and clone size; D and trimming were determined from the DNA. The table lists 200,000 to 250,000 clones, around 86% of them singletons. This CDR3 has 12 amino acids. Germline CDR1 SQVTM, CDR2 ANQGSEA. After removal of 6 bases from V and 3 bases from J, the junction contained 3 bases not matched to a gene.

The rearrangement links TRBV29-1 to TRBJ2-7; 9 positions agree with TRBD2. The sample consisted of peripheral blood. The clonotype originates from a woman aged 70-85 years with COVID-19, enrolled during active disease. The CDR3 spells CSVGSGSYEQYF. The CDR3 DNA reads TGCAGCGTGGGTAGCGGGAGCTACGAGCAGTACTTC.